This TCR beta chain was found in a study of OX40 agonist ivuxolimab in advanced cancers. About the study as a whole: Ivuxolimab, which targeted the costimulatory receptor OX40 (CD134), was an agonistic, fully human IgG2 monoclonal antibody. In the dose-escalation cohort, roughly 82% of patients were male, and the mean age was 60 years with a range of about 20 to 79. Patients were allowed to have had prior anti-PD-1, anti-PD-L1 or anti-CTLA-4 therapy, and around 37% of the dose-escalation patients had previously received checkpoint inhibitors. Three dose-escalation patients achieved partial responses, one with hepatocellular carcinoma and two with cutaneous melanoma. Of the approximately 50 patients in dose escalation, about 20 had hepatocellular carcinoma, approximately 15 had melanoma, 9 had renal cell carcinoma and 9 had head and neck cancer. The point of sequencing TCRbeta in the periphery was to test whether ivuxolimab changed TCR sequence diversity and drove clonal T-cell expansion. Intravenous ivuxolimab was administered to patients every 2 weeks at six dose levels: 0.01, 0.1, 0.3, 1.5, 3 and 10 mg/kg. The paper covers the monotherapy dose-escalation part of the phase I ivuxolimab trial, which included N ≈ 50 patients.

As concerns this clone: No cognate antigen has been identified for it. One base away there is no much larger clone; base qualities are not given.

Patients with autoimmune disease history or receiving systemic immunosuppression were excluded from the trial. Peripheral blood for TCR sequencing was collected from all dose cohorts at baseline, on cycle 4 day 1, and on cycle 7 day 1. The samples were taken from a phase I, first-in-human, multicenter, open-label dose-escalation trial of ivuxolimab. The trial enrolled adults with locally advanced or metastatic head and neck squamous cell, hepatocellular, melanoma or renal cell carcinoma. Before TCR sequencing, CD4+ T cells and CD8+ T cells from peripheral blood were sorted into separate populations. V lost 2 bases and J lost 9 bases; the stretch between them is 17 bases long. CDR1 and CDR2 were assigned from the germline V gene as MNHNS and SASEGT. From its cysteine to its phenylalanine, the CDR3 spans 15 amino acids. The entry retains the CDR3 DNA only, 45 bases that are in frame from base 1. For sequencing of the TCRbeta CDR3 region, genomic DNA was extracted from the sorted cells. The immunoSEQ Assay was used for sequencing of TCRbeta CDR3 regions. This immuneACCESS table, as held by TCRdb, lists in-frame sequences with V and J called but not all clones. Of the missing ones, under half trace to an unresolved V gene in checked studies; the others have no known cause. The sample yields approximately 68,000 clones; 91% were counted once. The ten largest clones take up approximately 1.1% of the sample.

The paper's findings and limits, for the study overall: In the 0.1-3.0 mg/kg groups, partial responders had among the lowest normalized peripheral clonal expansion, particularly in CD8+ T cells. Low levels of normalized T-cell clonal expansion were also seen in some nonresponding patients. On average, CD8+ T cells showed more expanded clones than CD4+ T cells after ivuxolimab. The antigen specificity of the peripheral T cells that underwent clonal expansion was not determined. At doses of 0.1 to 3.0 mg/kg, clonal expansion of both CD4+ and CD8+ blood T cells was observed from baseline to week 6.

The source was CD4+ or CD8+ T cells sorted from blood, collected in a trial of the OX40 agonist ivuxolimab. The receptor comes from an adult with an advanced solid tumor such as melanoma, head and neck, liver or kidney cancer. The receptor chain draws on TRBV6-1 and TRBJ2-4; the D call is tentative, TRBD1 or TRBD2, as each matches 5 bases. The bases read TGTGCCAGCAGTGAAACCGGGGCAGGAGAGGGCATTCAGTACTTC. The resulting protein is CASSETGAGEGIQYF.